The T cell receptor beta chain described here comes from a study of blood T cell repertoires in COVID-19. Sequencing used immunoSEQ multiplex PCR; TCRdb keeps in-frame clones, though not all of them. The repertoire consists of about 250,000 clones, with approximately 85% occurring once and the leading ten covering around 0.8%. The sequencing sample was made of peripheral blood. This TCR derives from a woman in her 30s with acute or convalescent COVID-19.

The CDR3 sequence is CASSYPGLASDTQYF. The CDR3 DNA reads as TGTGCCAGCAGTTATCCGGGACTAGCTTCGGATACGCAGTATTTT. The genes are TRBV6-2 or TRBV6-3 and TRBJ2-3, with TRBD2 identical over 9 bases. CDR1 is MNHEY, CDR2 SVGEGT, per germline. The CDR3 is 15 residues long. Trimming at V came to 3 bases and at J to 6 bases, leaving 7 bases not matched to a gene.